This T cell receptor (beta chain) was retrieved from a study of post-analysis software for immune sequencing data. Findings and limits, study-wide: Roughly five TRBV segments appeared more often in patients than in controls, and TRBV5-6, TRBV5-1 and TRBV20-1 were among these. Controls' normalized Chao1 diversity significantly exceeded that of multiple sclerosis patients.

The germline V gene encodes CDR1 SGHAT and CDR2 FQNNGV. This CDR3 is 17 amino acids long. The V gene end was trimmed by 5 bases and the J gene end by 2 bases; junction bases not matched to a gene: 10. Built from TCR beta cDNA, the libraries had unique molecular identifiers in them. When roughly 0.85 to 11 million T cells were used, they gave roughly 500,000 cDNA molecules. One entry per CDR3 protein results from TCRdb running MiXCR on the PCR reads. The sample yields around 260,000 distinct CDR3 sequences, about 40% seen once. Regarding this clonotype: The antigen is undetermined.

Sequencing was done on a sample of blood. This sequence originates from a girl aged 5 to 17 with multiple sclerosis. This rearrangement joins TRBV11-2 to TRBJ2-3; 10 nucleotides line up with TRBD1. The CDR3 sequence is CASSLRRTGGDTDTQYF. CDR3 DNA sequence: TGTGCCAGCAGCCTGAGGAGGACAGGGGGGGACACAGATACGCAGTATTTT.